The present T cell receptor (beta chain) was sequenced within a study of graft-versus-host responses after intestinal transplantation. The wider study: Tacrolimus and steroids were given for two to four years to all recipients after anti-thymocyte globulin induction. Overall study results and limits: Researchers found GvH clones in recipient marrow, and some showed up first in ileum or blood. Graft-donor T cell macrochimerism in patients accompanied high graft-versus-host to host-versus-graft clonal ratios in allografts.

This table comes from immunoSEQ multiplex PCR, and its TCRdb copy is limited to in-frame clones, with some not included. Of fewer than 75,000 clones in the sample, 70% to 90% are singletons; the top ten hold less than 2%. This clone was picked up a small number of times. Its antigen remains unknown. This sequence was found in a human patient who received an intestinal transplant, so some T cells may come from the graft donor. Sequenced material: PBMCs, taken 26 days after transplant.

The CDR3 loop is CASRAPRDRGTNEQFF. DNA for the CDR3: TGTGCCAGCAGAGCCCCCCGGGACAGGGGAACTAATGAGCAGTTCTTC. The V gene is TRBV2, the J gene TRBJ2-1, with 10 bases matching TRBD1. The V gene's germline CDR1 is SNHLY and CDR2 FYNNEI. The CDR3 consists of 16 residues. The ends lost 6 bases at V and 7 bases at J; junction bases unmatched: 12.